The 26 T cell receptor beta chains given below trace back to one sample, sequenced in a study of T cell responses to AZD1222 COVID-19 vaccine. The method was immunoSEQ multiplex PCR; TCRdb's version includes in-frame clones alone and lacks a portion of them. This sample yields around 110,000 clones, of which about 92% are seen a single time; under 3.5% belongs to the top ten. Specimen: peripheral blood, collected on day 0 of AZD1222 vaccination. Source of these receptors: an adult in good health.

This rearrangement joins TRBV27 to TRBJ2-4, with no clear D. Trimming removed 5 bases at V and 0 bases at J, with 8 bases between. The germline CDR1 and CDR2 sequences are MNHEY and SMNVEV (reference sequence). The CDR3 is made up of 14 amino acids. CDR3 sequence: CASSDNLAKNIQYF. The CDR3 nucleotides read TGTGCCAGCAGTGATAATCTAGCCAAAAACATTCAGTACTTC.

This chain connects TRBV28 to TRBJ2-7; TRBD2 might be the D (6 bases). The germline V and J ends were trimmed by 4 bases and 4 bases, with 17 bases remaining between them. There are 15 residues in the CDR3. Germline CDR1 is MDHEN and CDR2 is SYDVKM. The CDR3 here is CASSSQVGAGYEQYF. CDR3 DNA sequence: TGTGCCAGCAGTTCCCAGGTGGGAGCGGGTTACGAGCAGTACTTC. The whole variable domain, filled in from reference TRBV28 and TRBJ2-7, reads DVKVTQSSRYLVKRTGEKVFLECVQDMDHENMFWYRQDPGLGLRLIYFSYDVKMKEKGDIPEGYSVSREKKERFSLILESASTNQTSMYLCASSSQVGAGYEQYFGPGTRLTVT.

The chain links TRBV18 to TRBJ1-4, with D uncertain. Between the trimmed V and J ends, which lost 2 bases and 8 bases, there was a span of 12 bases. This CDR3 is 14 amino acids long. Germline V gene data show CDR1 as KGHSH and CDR2 as LQKENI. This CDR3 is CASSPNSRDEKLFF. The CDR3 DNA sequence: TGTGCCAGCTCACCAAACAGCCGAGACGAAAAACTGTTTTTT. The full variable domain, completed using reference TRBV18 and TRBJ1-4, is NAGVMQNPRHLVRRRGQEARLRCSPMKGHSHVYWYRQLPEEGLKFMVYLQKENIIDESGMPKERFSAEFPKEGPSILRIQQVVRGDSAAYFCASSPNSRDEKLFFGSGTQLSVL.

This chain links TRBV18 with TRBJ2-2, with D unresolved. Deletions cut 6 bases from V and 7 bases from J, with 9 bases between. CDR1 and CDR2 from the germline V gene are KGHSH and LQKENI. This CDR3 is built from 12 residues. Here the CDR3 reads CASSEGFGELFF. CDR3 sequence (DNA): TGTGCCAGCTCGGAAGGGTTCGGGGAGCTGTTTTTT.

The chain joins TRBV5-6 to TRBJ2-7; 8 bases are a match to TRBD1. This CDR3 comprises 17 residues. Germline trimming cut 1 base from V and 0 bases from J; bases unmatched to any gene: 9. CDR1 SGHDT and CDR2 YYEEEE come from the germline V gene. The CDR3 region is CASSLIGVGQDSYEQYF. CDR3 bases: TGTGCCAGCAGCTTGATTGGTGTGGGACAGGACTCCTACGAGCAGTACTTC.

The genes are TRBV5-6 and TRBJ2-7, with D hard to call. Deletions cut 2 bases from V and 3 bases from J, with 9 bases between. Germline lookup yields CDR1 SGHDT and CDR2 YYEEEE. There are 13 residues in the CDR3. The chain's CDR3 is CASSLPSYYEQYF. Written as DNA, the CDR3 is TGTGCCAGCAGCTTACCTTCCTACTACGAGCAGTACTTC.

The chain combines TRBV6-5 with TRBJ2-5; TRBD2 is a possible D gene (5 bases). The V gene lost 0 bases and the J gene lost 5 bases, with 10 bases spanning the gap. In germline, CDR1 is MNHEY, CDR2 SVGAGI. This CDR3 has 14 amino acids. The DNA for the CDR3 is TGTGCCAGCAGTTACTCCCCCGAGCGGGAGACCCAGTACTTC. This codes for CASSYSPERETQYF.

The J gene is TRBJ1-3, the V gene TRBV29-1; D unclear. The CDR3 has 12 amino acids. Trimming took off 0 bases at V and 7 bases at J, with 7 bases between the two ends. CDR1 is SQVTM, CDR2 ANQGSEA, per germline. CDR3 DNA: TGCAGCGTTGAAGAGGGAGGGAACACCATATATTTT. Protein product: CSVEEGGNTIYF.

J is TRBJ1-5 and V is TRBV2, with TRBD1 matching 7 bases. The CDR3 is 16 amino acids. V lost 3 bases, J lost 6 bases, and 11 bases stayed unmatched. From germline, CDR1 is SNHLY and CDR2 FYNNEI. The CDR3 is CASSERGSRDSQPQHF. DNA of the CDR3: TGTGCCAGCAGTGAGAGGGGGTCCCGGGACAGTCAGCCCCAGCATTTT. Together with reference TRBV2 and TRBJ1-5, the CDR3 gives the full variable domain: EPEVTQTPSHQVTQMGQEVILRCVPISNHLYFYWYRQILGQKVEFLVSFYNNEISEKSEIFDDQFSVERPDGSNFTLKIRSTKLEDSAMYFCASSERGSRDSQPQHFGDGTRLSIL.

CDR3 in amino acids: CASSSAGGAAFF. CDR3 in DNA: TGTGCCAGCAGTTCGGCAGGGGGCGCGGCTTTCTTT. V is TRBV28 and J is TRBJ1-1; 8 bases align to TRBD1. The V gene's germline CDR1 is MDHEN and CDR2 SYDVKM. With V trimmed by 4 bases and J by 11 bases, 6 bases remained unmatched. This CDR3 has 12 amino acids.

The chain uses TRBV28 and TRBJ1-5; 10 nucleotides line up with TRBD1. Germline lookup yields CDR1 MDHEN and CDR2 SYDVKM. This CDR3 has 15 amino acids. V shed 5 bases and J 5 bases; nucleotides not matched to a gene: 6. CDR3 sequence: CASSPAGTGDQPQHF. The CDR3 DNA follows: TGTGCCAGCAGTCCCGCCGGGACAGGGGATCAGCCCCAGCATTTT.

The V call is TRBV30, the J call TRBJ1-2; no definite D call. Trimming cost V 2 bases and J 4 bases, with 11 bases left between them. Looked up from germline, CDR1 is GTSNPN and CDR2 is SVGIG (reference sequence). This CDR3 comprises 13 residues. In nucleotides, the CDR3 is TGTGCCTGGAGTCGGGGAGGAGGCTATGGCTACACCTTC. Its protein is CAWSRGGGYGYTF.

The chain is built from TRBV7-9 and TRBJ1-5; possible D gene TRBD1, 5 bases. CDR3 length: 17 residues. The V end was cut by 5 bases, the J end by 0 bases, with 17 bases between. CDR1 and CDR2 (germline): SEHNR, FQNEAQ (reference sequence). CDR3 residues: CASSGVGGLYSNQPQHF. The CDR3, as DNA: TGTGCCAGCAGCGGCGTTGGGGGACTTTATAGCAATCAGCCCCAGCATTTT.

The chain is built from TRBV5-1 and TRBJ2-7; the match to TRBD1 covers 7 bases. The CDR3 spans 14 residues. Germline lookup yields CDR1 SGHRS and CDR2 YFSETQ. The J segment lost 4 bases and the V segment lost 2 bases, leaving 6 bases of the junction unmatched. The CDR3 spells CASSLTGVRYEQYF. CDR3 sequence (DNA): TGCGCCAGCAGCTTAACAGGGGTGCGATACGAGCAGTACTTC.

This rearrangement joins TRBV25-1 to TRBJ1-2, with D perhaps TRBD1 (6 bases). Germline V CDR1 and CDR2: MGHDK, SYGVNS. This CDR3 is 14 amino acids long. V was cut by 2 bases and J by 4 bases, with 11 bases left in between. Here the CDR3 DNA reads TGTGCCAGCAGTGAAATGGACAGAGTCTATGGCTACACCTTC. This codes for CASSEMDRVYGYTF.

This clone came up once. The genes are TRBV11-2 and TRBJ2-7, with D perhaps TRBD1 (6 bases). With 6 bases removed from V and 0 bases from J, the gap between germline ends came to 12 bases. CDR3 size: 14 residues. Germline V CDR1 and CDR2: SGHAT, FQNNGV. CDR3 sequence: CASRGRTASYEQYF. DNA of the CDR3: TGTGCCAGCAGGGGTAGGACAGCCTCCTACGAGCAGTACTTC. The whole variable domain, filled in from reference TRBV11-2 and TRBJ2-7, reads EAGVAQSPRYKIIEKRQSVAFWCNPISGHATLYWYQQILGQGPKLLIQFQNNGVVDDSQLPKDRFSAERLKGVDSTLKIQPAKLEDSAVYLCASRGRTASYEQYFGPGTRLTVT.

This chain uses TRBV27 with TRBJ1-1, with TRBD1 matching 8 bases. There are 15 residues in the CDR3. Trimming at V came to 1 base and at J to 1 base, leaving 2 bases not matched to a gene. Germline V CDR1 and CDR2: MNHEY, SMNVEV (reference sequence). The CDR3 DNA reads TGTGCCAGCAGTTTATTGGGGACAGGGAACACTGAAGCTTTCTTT. Protein: CASSLLGTGNTEAFF.

V usage is TRBV4-1 and J usage is TRBJ2-1; 9 bases are shared with TRBD2. J lost 7 bases, V lost 6 bases, and 10 bases had no gene match. Per the germline V gene, CDR1 is MGHRA and CDR2 is YSYEKL. The CDR3 consists of 15 residues. The CDR3 DNA reads TGCGCCAGCAGGTCCGGGACTAGCTCATGGAATGAGCAGTTCTTC. This encodes CASRSGTSSWNEQFF.

The chain couples TRBV11-2 to TRBJ2-7; 16 bases map to TRBD2. The CDR3 spans 17 residues. V lost 5 bases and J lost 5; bases outside the gene matches: 9. Germline CDR1 SGHAT, CDR2 FQNNGV. The CDR3 region is CASSPGTSGRARNEQYF. The CDR3 DNA is TGTGCCAGCAGCCCCGGGACTAGCGGGAGGGCTCGGAACGAGCAGTACTTC.

This chain uses TRBV30 with TRBJ1-1; D unresolved. CDR1 and CDR2 from the germline V gene are GTSNPN and SVGIG (reference sequence). This CDR3 has 15 residues. Deletions cut 0 bases from V and 0 bases from J, with 11 bases between. The CDR3 here is CAWSVRETVNTEAFF. In DNA form, the CDR3 reads TGTGCCTGGAGTGTACGGGAAACCGTGAACACTGAAGCTTTCTTT.

This chain uses TRBV2 with TRBJ1-5; D unresolved. Germline CDR1 is SNHLY and CDR2 is FYNNEI. Trimming took 5 bases from V and 2 from J, leaving 10 bases between them. CDR3 length equals 14 residues. The CDR3 DNA sequence: TGTGCCAGCAGTTTGCAGGCGGGCAATCAGCCCCAGCATTTT. This sequence encodes CASSLQAGNQPQHF.

To note about this clone: The sample holds other DNA sequences that translate to the same CDR3. The chain employs TRBV5-1 and TRBJ1-3; 7 nucleotides match TRBD1. The CDR3 is 15 amino acids. In germline, CDR1 is SGHRS, CDR2 YFSETQ. Trimming cost V 1 base and J 4 bases; bases outside gene matches: 5. The CDR3 DNA reads TGCGCCAGCAGCTTGTTTCCGGGACAGGGAAACACCATATATTTT. Encoded protein: CASSLFPGQGNTIYF.

The chain couples TRBV5-1 to TRBJ1-1; 9 nucleotides match TRBD1. Trimming removed 0 bases from V and 2 bases from J; junction bases left unmatched: 2. This CDR3 spans 15 amino acids. Germline CDR1 SGHRS, CDR2 YFSETQ. CDR3 sequence reads: CASSLGQGVNTEAFF. The CDR3 bases are TGCGCCAGCAGCTTGGGACAGGGGGTAAACACTGAAGCTTTCTTT. Full variable domain (missing parts from reference TRBV5-1 and TRBJ1-1): KAGVTQTPRYLIKTRGQQVTLSCSPISGHRSVSWYQQTPGQGLQFLFEYFSETQRNKGNFPGRFSGRQFSNSRSEMNVSTLELGDSALYLCASSLGQGVNTEAFFGQGTRLTVV.

This sequence joins TRBV19 and TRBJ1-1; D not certain. The V and J ends lost 6 bases and 8 bases respectively, with 16 bases between them. The CDR3 has 13 amino acids. Germline V gives CDR1 LNHDA, CDR2 SQIVND (reference sequence). For the CDR3, the DNA is TGTGCCAGTAGATTGGGTACGGTAGCCGAAGCTTTCTTT. It codes for CASRLGTVAEAFF.

Details on this clone: Other DNA variants within this sample encode the same CDR3. V and J are TRBV4-1 and TRBJ2-5; perhaps TRBD1 as D (6 bases). The CDR3 sequence is 13 residues long. Germline V CDR1 and CDR2: MGHRA, YSYEKL. Trimming took 4 bases from V and 2 from J, leaving 8 bases between them. The CDR3 DNA follows: TGCGCCAGCAGCCTAGGGGGTCAAGAGACCCAGTACTTC. Protein: CASSLGGQETQYF.

This clone was found once. CDR3: CASISLSGLSGQPQHF. CDR3 sequence (DNA): TGTGCCAGTATCAGCCTGAGTGGGTTATCTGGTCAGCCCCAGCATTTT. The V and J genes are TRBV19 and TRBJ1-5, with D uncertain. The CDR3 has 16 residues. V dropped 7 bases and J dropped 6 bases, with 22 bases sitting between them. Germline V CDR1 and CDR2: LNHDA, SQIVND (reference sequence).